Detailed here is one T cell receptor (beta chain). This CDR3 comprises 14 residues. V shed 4 bases, J shed 4 bases, and the junction held 6 bases outside the gene matches. The V gene's germline CDR1 is SGDLS and CDR2 YYNGEE. These data belong to a study of blood T cell repertoires in COVID-19. Study background: The origin of the acute and convalescent COVID-19 samples was the United States, Italy and Spain. T cells, B-cell-depleted T cells, or PBMCs provided the cDNA or gDNA that served as material.

In the original workflow: Amplification from reference gene primers served as the basis for estimated nucleated cell counts. The data were produced by immunoSEQ multiplex PCR, yet TCRdb's version contains in-frame clones alone and is incomplete. D and trimming come from the DNA, and the V and J calls and clone size come from that table. The sample consists of roughly 80,000 clones, approximately 90% of them appearing once. The sequence was obtained from a woman aged 80 or over with active or convalescent COVID-19. Sequenced input: peripheral blood. The chain employs TRBV9 and TRBJ2-5; 8 positions agree with TRBD1. In DNA form, the CDR3 reads TGTGCCAGCAGCCCCGGACAGGGCCCAGAGACCCAGTACTTC. This gives the protein CASSPGQGPETQYF. The variable domain in full, with the rest retrieved from reference TRBV9 and TRBJ2-5, is DSGVTQTPKHLITATGQRVTLRCSPRSGDLSVYWYQQSLDQGLQFLIQYYNGEERAKGNILERFSAQQFPDLHSELNLSSLELGDSALYFCASSPGQGPETQYFGPGTRLLVL.